Listed here is a single T cell receptor (beta chain). Its antigen remains unknown. A J-beta primer mix and a sample-barcoded 5' primer were used in a second PCR of roughly 6 to 12 cycles. Every cDNA molecule bore a tag from a template-switch adaptor containing 12 random nucleotides. CDR3-containing paired-end reads numbered at least 2.5 million in each sample. TCRdb redid the calling of the 5' RACE reads with MiXCR, one entry per CDR3 protein. Among hundreds of thousands of distinct CDR3 sequences listed, around 43% were seen once. CDR3 length: 15 residues. CDR1 and CDR2 from the germline V gene are SEHNR and FQNEAQ (reference sequence). V lost 5 bases to trimming and J lost 3 bases, with 16 bases between them. The data belong to a study of blood T cells in healthy people across ages. General study results and limits: Both naive CD4+ cell counts and diversity were greater in long-lived donors than in aged donors. Age showed a roughly linear inverse relationship with TCR beta diversity per million T cells.

The rearrangement uses TRBV7-9 and TRBJ1-1; D is possibly TRBD1 (6 bases). The sequence was obtained from a man in his fifties or sixties in good health. The sequenced sample was blood. CDR3 in DNA: TGTGCCAGCAGCATAATCGGGACAAAGGACACTGAAGCTTTCTTT. It is translated as CASSIIGTKDTEAFF.